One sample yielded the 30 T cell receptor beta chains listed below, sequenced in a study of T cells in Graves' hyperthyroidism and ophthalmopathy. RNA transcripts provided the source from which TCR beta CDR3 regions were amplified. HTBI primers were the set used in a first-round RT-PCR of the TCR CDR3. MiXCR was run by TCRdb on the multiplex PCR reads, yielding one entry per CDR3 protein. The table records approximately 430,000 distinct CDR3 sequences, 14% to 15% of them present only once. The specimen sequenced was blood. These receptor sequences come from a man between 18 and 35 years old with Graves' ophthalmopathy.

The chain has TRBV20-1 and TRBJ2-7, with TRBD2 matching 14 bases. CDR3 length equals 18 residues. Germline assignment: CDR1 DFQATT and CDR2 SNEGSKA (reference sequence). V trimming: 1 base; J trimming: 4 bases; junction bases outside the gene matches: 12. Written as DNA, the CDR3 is TGCAGTGCTAGAGGTCGGACTAGCGGGAGGTTAGGACGGTACGAGCAGTACTTC. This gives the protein CSARGRTSGRLGRYEQYF.

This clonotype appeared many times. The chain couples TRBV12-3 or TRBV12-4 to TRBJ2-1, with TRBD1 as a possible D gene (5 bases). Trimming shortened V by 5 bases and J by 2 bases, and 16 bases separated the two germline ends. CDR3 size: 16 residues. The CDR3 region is CASSILDRPPYNEQFF. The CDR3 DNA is TGTGCCAGCAGTATCCTCGACAGACCCCCCTACAATGAGCAGTTCTTC.

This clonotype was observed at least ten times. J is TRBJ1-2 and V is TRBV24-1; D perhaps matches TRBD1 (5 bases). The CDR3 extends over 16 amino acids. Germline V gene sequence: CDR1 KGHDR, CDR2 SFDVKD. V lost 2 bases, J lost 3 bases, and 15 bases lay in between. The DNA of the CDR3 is TGTGCCACCAGTGATTCCAGGGCTGAGCCGTACTATGGCTACACCTTC. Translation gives CATSDSRAEPYYGYTF.

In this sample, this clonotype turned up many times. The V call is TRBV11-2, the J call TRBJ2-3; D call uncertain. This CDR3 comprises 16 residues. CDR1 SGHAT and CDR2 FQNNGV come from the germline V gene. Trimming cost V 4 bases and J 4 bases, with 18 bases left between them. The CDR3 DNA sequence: TGTGCCAGCAGCTCCATTGGCGTCAGGATGGCAGATACGCAGTATTTT. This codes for CASSSIGVRMADTQYF.

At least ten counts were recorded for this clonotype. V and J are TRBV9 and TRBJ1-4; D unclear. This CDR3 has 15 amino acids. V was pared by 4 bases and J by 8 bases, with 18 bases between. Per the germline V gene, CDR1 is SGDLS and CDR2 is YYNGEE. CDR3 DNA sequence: TGTGCCAGCAGCCCTACCGAGGGTTTATTCGAAAAACTGTTTTTT. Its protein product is CASSPTEGLFEKLFF.

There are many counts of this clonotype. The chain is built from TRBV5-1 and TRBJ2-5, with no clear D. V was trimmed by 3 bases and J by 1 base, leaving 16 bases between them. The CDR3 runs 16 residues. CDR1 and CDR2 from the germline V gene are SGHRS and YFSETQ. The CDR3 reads CASSSLAVETQETQYF. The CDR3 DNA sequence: TGCGCCAGCAGCTCATTGGCAGTAGAAACCCAAGAGACCCAGTACTTC.

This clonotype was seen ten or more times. The CDR3 reads CASSFAESSYNSPLHF. CDR3 DNA sequence: TGTGCCAGCAGCTTTGCTGAGAGCTCCTATAATTCACCCCTCCACTTT. The V and J genes are TRBV7-6 and TRBJ1-6; D is undetermined. The CDR3 spans 16 residues. Deletions cut 3 bases from V and 0 bases from J, with 9 bases between. Per the germline V gene, CDR1 is SGHVS and CDR2 is FNYEAQ.

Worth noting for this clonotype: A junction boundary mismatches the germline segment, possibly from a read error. CDR3 region: CAWGGREGSTIYF. Here the CDR3 DNA reads TGTGCCTGGGGGGGCAGGGAGGGAAGCACCATATATTTT. The chain links TRBV30 to TRBJ1-3; a weak D match, TRBD1 (6 bases). The germline CDR1 and CDR2 sequences are GTSNPN and SVGIG (reference sequence). The CDR3 spans 13 residues.

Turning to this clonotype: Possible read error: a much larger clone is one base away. CDR3 bases: TGTGCCAGCAGGGGGGGTAAGGGAGGACTCACAGATACGCAGTATTTT. As protein: CASRGGKGGLTDTQYF. This chain uses TRBV11-2 with TRBJ2-3, with D tentatively TRBD2 (6 bases). Germline assignment: CDR1 SGHAT and CDR2 FQNNGV. The V and J ends lost 6 bases and 2 bases respectively, with 18 bases between them. The CDR3 length is 16 residues.

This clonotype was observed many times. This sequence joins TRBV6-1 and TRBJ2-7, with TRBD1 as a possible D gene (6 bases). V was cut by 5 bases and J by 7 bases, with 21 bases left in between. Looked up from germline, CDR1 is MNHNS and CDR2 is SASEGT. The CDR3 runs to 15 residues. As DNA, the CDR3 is TGTGCCAGCAGTTACCCCGGGCAGGGGAACCGGGAGCAGTACTTC. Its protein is CASSYPGQGNREQYF.

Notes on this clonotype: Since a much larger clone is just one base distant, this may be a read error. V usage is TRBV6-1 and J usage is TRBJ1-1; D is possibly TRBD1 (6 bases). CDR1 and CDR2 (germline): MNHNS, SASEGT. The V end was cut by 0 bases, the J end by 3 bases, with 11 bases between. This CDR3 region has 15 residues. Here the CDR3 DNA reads TGTGCCAGCAGTGAAGCAGAGGGGGGGTACACTGAAGCTTTCTTT. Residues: CASSEAEGGYTEAFF.

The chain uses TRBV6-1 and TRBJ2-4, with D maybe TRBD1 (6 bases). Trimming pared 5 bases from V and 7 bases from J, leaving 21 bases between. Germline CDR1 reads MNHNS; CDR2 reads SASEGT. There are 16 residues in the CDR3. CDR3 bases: TGTGCCAGCAGTCAAGAGCCAGGGGCTGCAGGGAACATTCAGTACTTC. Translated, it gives CASSQEPGAAGNIQYF.

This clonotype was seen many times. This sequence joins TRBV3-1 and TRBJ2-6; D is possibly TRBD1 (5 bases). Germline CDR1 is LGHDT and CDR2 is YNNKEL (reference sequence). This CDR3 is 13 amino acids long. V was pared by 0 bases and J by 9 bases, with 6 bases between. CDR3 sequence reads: CASSQDRDNVLTF. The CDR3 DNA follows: TGTGCCAGCAGCCAAGACAGGGACAACGTCCTGACTTTC.

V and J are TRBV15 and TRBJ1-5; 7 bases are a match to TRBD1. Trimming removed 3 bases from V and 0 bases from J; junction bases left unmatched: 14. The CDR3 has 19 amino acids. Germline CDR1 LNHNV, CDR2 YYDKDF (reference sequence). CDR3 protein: CATSSPKSGTEYSNQPQHF. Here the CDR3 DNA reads TGTGCCACCAGCAGTCCAAAATCTGGGACAGAGTATAGCAATCAGCCCCAGCATTTT.

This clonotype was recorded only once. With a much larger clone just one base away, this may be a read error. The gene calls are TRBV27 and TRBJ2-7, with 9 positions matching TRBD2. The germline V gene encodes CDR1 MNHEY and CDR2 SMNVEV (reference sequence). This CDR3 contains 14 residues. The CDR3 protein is CASSLSGSRYVQYF. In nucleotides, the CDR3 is TGTGCCAGCAGTCTTAGCGGGAGTAGGTACGTGCAGTACTTC.

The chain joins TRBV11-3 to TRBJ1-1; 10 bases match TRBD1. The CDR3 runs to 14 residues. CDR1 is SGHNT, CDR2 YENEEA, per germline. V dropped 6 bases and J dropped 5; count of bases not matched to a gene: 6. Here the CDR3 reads CASRPGQGRTEAFF. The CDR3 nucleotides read TGTGCCAGCAGACCGGGACAGGGGAGAACTGAAGCTTTCTTT.

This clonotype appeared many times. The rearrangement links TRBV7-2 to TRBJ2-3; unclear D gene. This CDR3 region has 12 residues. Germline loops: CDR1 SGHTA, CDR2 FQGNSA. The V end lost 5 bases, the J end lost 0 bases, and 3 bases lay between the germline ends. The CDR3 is CASSMSTDTQYF. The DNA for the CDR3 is TGTGCCAGCAGCATGAGCACAGATACGCAGTATTTT.

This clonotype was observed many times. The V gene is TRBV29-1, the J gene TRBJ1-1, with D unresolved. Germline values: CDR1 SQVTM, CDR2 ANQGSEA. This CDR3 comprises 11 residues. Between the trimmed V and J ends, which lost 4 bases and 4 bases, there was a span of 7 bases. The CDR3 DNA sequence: TGCAGCGTTGCCCGGAGCACTGAAGCTTTCTTT. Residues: CSVARSTEAFF.

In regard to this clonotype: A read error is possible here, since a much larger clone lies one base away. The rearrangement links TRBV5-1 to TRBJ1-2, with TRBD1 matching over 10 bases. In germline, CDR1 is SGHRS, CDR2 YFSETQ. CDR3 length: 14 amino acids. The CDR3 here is CASSSLTGGYGCTF. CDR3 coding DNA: TGCGCCAGCAGCTCCTTGACAGGGGGCTATGGCTGCACCTTC.

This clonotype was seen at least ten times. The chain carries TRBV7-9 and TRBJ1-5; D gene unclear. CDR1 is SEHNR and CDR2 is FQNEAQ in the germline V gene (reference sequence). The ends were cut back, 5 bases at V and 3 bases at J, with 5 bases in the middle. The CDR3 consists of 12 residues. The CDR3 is CASSPNNQPQHF. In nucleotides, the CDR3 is TGTGCCAGCAGCCCCAACAATCAGCCCCAGCATTTT.

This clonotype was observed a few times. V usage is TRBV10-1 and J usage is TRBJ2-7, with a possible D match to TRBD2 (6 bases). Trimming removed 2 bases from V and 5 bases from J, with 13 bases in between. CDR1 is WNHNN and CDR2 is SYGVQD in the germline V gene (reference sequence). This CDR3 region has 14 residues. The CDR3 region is CASSEGGAGHEQYF. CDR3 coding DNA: TGCGCCAGCAGTGAGGGCGGGGCAGGCCACGAGCAGTACTTC.

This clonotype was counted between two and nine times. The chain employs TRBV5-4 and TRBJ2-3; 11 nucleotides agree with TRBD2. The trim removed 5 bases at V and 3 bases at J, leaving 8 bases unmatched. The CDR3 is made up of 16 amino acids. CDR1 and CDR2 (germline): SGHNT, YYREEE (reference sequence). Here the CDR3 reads CASRIAGGRLTDTQYF. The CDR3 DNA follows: TGTGCCAGCAGGATAGCGGGGGGGCGGTTAACAGATACGCAGTATTTT.

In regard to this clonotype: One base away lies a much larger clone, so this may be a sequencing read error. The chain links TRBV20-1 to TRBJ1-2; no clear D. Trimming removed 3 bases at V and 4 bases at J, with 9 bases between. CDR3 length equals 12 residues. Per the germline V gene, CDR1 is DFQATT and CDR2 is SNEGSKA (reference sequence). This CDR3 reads CSARAGSYGYTF. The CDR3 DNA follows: TGCAGTGCTAGGGCAGGTTCCTATGGCTACACCTTC.

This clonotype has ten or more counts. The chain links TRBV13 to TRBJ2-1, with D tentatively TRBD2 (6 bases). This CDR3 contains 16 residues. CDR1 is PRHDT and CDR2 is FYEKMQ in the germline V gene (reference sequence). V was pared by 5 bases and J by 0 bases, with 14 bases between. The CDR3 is CASSPRAAGSYNEQFF. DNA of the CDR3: TGTGCCAGCAGCCCCCGAGCAGCGGGCTCCTACAATGAGCAGTTCTTC.

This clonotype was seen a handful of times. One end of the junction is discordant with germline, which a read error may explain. This chain's CDR3 is CASRRAGGRAYEQYF. Written as DNA, the CDR3 is TGCGCCAGCAGACGCGCAGGGGGCAGGGCCTACGAGCAGTACTTC. The J gene is TRBJ2-7, the V gene TRBV2, with 8 positions matching TRBD1. This CDR3 is built from 15 residues. From germline, CDR1 is SNHLY and CDR2 FYNNEI.

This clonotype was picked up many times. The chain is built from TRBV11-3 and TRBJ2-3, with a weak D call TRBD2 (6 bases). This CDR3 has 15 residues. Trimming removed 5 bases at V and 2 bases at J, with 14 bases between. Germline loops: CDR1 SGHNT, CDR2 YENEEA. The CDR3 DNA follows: TGTGCCAGCAGCCGGCAAATAGCGGCCACAGATACGCAGTATTTT. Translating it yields CASSRQIAATDTQYF.

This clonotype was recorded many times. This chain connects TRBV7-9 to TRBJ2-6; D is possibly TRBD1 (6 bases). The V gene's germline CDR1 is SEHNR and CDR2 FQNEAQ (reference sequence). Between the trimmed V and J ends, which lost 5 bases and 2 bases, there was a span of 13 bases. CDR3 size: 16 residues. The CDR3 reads CASSNPSGAGANVLTF. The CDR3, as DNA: TGTGCCAGCAGCAACCCATCAGGGGCTGGGGCCAACGTCCTGACTTTC.

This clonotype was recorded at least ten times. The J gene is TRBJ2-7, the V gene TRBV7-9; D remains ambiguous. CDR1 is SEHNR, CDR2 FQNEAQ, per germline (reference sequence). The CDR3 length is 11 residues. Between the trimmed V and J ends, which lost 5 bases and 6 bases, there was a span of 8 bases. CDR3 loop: CASSPRVEQYF. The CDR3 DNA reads TGTGCCAGCAGCCCAAGGGTCGAGCAGTACTTC.

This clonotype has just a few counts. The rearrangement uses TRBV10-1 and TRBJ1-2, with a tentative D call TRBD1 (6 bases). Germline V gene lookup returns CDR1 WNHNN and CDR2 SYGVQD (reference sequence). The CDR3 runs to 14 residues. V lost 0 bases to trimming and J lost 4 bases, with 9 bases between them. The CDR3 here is CASSESTGSYGYTF. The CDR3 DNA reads TGCGCCAGCAGTGAGTCAACAGGGTCCTATGGCTACACCTTC.

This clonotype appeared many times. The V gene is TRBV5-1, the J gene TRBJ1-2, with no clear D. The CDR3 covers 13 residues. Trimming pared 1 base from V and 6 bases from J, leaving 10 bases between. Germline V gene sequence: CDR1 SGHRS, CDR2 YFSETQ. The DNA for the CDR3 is TGCGCCAGCAGCTTGTTTAGGGCGGATGGCTACACCTTC. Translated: CASSLFRADGYTF.